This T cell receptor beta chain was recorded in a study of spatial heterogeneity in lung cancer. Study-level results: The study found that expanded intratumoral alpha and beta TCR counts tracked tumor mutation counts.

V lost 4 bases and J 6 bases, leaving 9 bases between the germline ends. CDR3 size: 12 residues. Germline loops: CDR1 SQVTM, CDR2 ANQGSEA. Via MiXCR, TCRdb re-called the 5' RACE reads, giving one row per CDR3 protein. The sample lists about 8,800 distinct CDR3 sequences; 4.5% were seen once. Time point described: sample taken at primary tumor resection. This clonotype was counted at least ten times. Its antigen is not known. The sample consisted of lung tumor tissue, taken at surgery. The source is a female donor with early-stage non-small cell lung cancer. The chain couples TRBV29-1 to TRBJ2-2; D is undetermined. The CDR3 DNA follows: TGCAGCGTTGGTCTCGTAGCCGGGGAGCTGTTTTTT. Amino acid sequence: CSVGLVAGELFF.